A selection of T cell receptor beta chains follows, all from one sample in a study. TCRdb reprocessed the 5' RACE reads with MiXCR, giving one entry per CDR3 protein. The table has about 43,000 distinct CDR3 sequences, roughly a fifth seen once. Sequencing used Tregs sorted from a lymph node. The receptor source for this set is a female donor with breast cancer. The conserved cysteine and the conserved F or W are not part of the CDR3 here.

v_gene: TRBV11-1; len: 11; CDR3aa: ASSPREFGEQF
v_gene: TRBV28; len: 11; CDR3aa: ASTLDLPDTQY
v_gene: TRBV19; len: 14; CDR3aa: ASTNRAGAVAGELF
v_gene: TRBV12-3/TRBV12-4; len: 12; CDR3aa: ASRRLGSSNEQF
v_gene: TRBV12-3/TRBV12-4; len: 16; CDR3aa: ASSFSIWLYRENYGYT
v_gene: TRBV15; len: 13; CDR3aa: ATSRDWAETGELF
v_gene: TRBV5-6; len: 13; CDR3aa: ASSSQQGGIYEQY
v_gene: TRBV28; len: 12; CDR3aa: ASSQQGSDYGYT
v_gene: TRBV4-2; len: 14; CDR3aa: ASSRGSGQGGQPQH
v_gene: TRBV20-1; len: 11; CDR3aa: SARGPTQYEQY
v_gene: TRBV5-4; len: 16; CDR3aa: ASSPTGDHFHSGNAIY
v_gene: TRBV15; len: 13; CDR3aa: ATSRRGVNTGELF
v_gene: TRBV5-6; len: 10; CDR3aa: ASSFGNTEAF
v_gene: TRBV20-1; len: 10; CDR3aa: SAGGSTDTQY
v_gene: TRBV6-5; len: 14; CDR3aa: ASSPIQGLSGTEAF
v_gene: TRBV11-2; len: 14; CDR3aa: ASSGTGTSGDNEQF
v_gene: TRBV20-1; len: 10; CDR3aa: SARTEGNEQY
v_gene: TRBV4-1; len: 15; CDR3aa: ASSLAMHRGLDPEQF
v_gene: TRBV13; len: 13; CDR3aa: ASSSGLQPGNTIY
v_gene: TRBV10-3; len: 12; CDR3aa: AISEQGLAYEQY
v_gene: TRBV7-3; len: 13; CDR3aa: ASSRTGTGQYEQY
v_gene: TRBV12-3/TRBV12-4; len: 11; CDR3aa: ASAIDIGDEQF
v_gene: TRBV4-1; len: 11; CDR3aa: ASSVGTNQPQH
v_gene: TRBV28; len: 13; CDR3aa: ASSVTGLVTYEQY
v_gene: TRBV12-3/TRBV12-4; len: 11; CDR3aa: ASRPTGAYEQY
v_gene: TRBV20-1; len: 13; CDR3aa: SAREWLGSSYEQY
v_gene: TRBV7-9; len: 10; CDR3aa: ASSFGGDEQF
v_gene: TRBV12-3/TRBV12-4; len: 14; CDR3aa: ASSSQTSGTYNEQF
v_gene: TRBV12-3/TRBV12-4; len: 13; CDR3aa: ASSPNFQVTGELF
v_gene: TRBV12-3/TRBV12-4; len: 12; CDR3aa: ASSSPDRGDEQY
v_gene: TRBV20-1; len: 14; CDR3aa: SARDHSRGWGHEQY
v_gene: TRBV15; len: 14; CDR3aa: ATSSHLGGTQETQY
v_gene: TRBV7-9; len: 13; CDR3aa: ASSAASGSGETQY